This entry features one T cell receptor (beta chain) sequence. Measured with immunoSEQ multiplex PCR; TCRdb has only the in-frame clones, and not every one. The data contain approximately 27,000 clones, roughly 89% of them singletons. This sample stems from a study of blood T cell repertoires in COVID-19. Whole-study context: PBMCs, B-cell-depleted T cells, or T cells provided the cDNA or gDNA that made up the material.

This CDR3 has 21 residues. V was clipped by 2 bases and J by 1 base; unmatched bases: 22. Germline V lookup: CDR1 KGHDR, CDR2 SFDVKD. This TCR was sampled from a human donor with acute or convalescent COVID-19. The donor label of this sample is uncertain. Material: peripheral blood. The chain uses TRBV24-1 and TRBJ2-7; TRBD1 agrees at 7 bases. DNA of the CDR3: TGTGCCACCAGTGATTCCCGACAGGGCCACTGTTCACAGGCCATATCCTACGAGCAGTACGTC. This sequence encodes CATSDSRQGHCSQAISYEQYV.